There are a few counts of the clone carrying this TCR beta chain. Its antigen is unknown. Indicated time point: newly diagnosed GD, antithyroid drugs for less than 3 months. PBMC-extracted RNA yielded the TCR library. These data are taken from a study of regulatory T cells in long-lasting Graves disease. Study-level points and caveats: Relative to newly diagnosed Graves' patients, persistent ones had lower TCR diversity.

According to the study, TCR beta libraries were built with iRepertoire HTBI primers and CDR3-region Arm-PCR. In the source study's methods: Among the samples, 60 to 65 TRBV and 12 to 15 TRBJ segments were identified. TCRdb reanalysed the multiplex PCR reads using MiXCR and keeps one entry per CDR3 protein. The V and J calls come from TCRdb's annotation, not from the publication. Of around 470,000 distinct CDR3 sequences in the sample, around 13% were seen once. Separately, the same data were catalogued under a study of T cells in Graves' hyperthyroidism and ophthalmopathy. As that study records: The hyperthyroidism was newly diagnosed and had lasted under 2 months; the patients were aged 18 to 65.

This receptor was taken from a woman aged 45-60 years with Graves disease. Specimen: peripheral blood mononuclear cells (PBMCs), collected at new diagnosis, from a patient treated with antithyroid drugs.

The CDR3 DNA is TGTGCCAGCAGCTTAGGGCAGAAACTCGGCGAGCAGTACTTC. Protein product: CASSLGQKLGEQYF. The gene calls are TRBV7-9 and TRBJ2-7; D is uncertain. In germline, CDR1 is SEHNR, CDR2 FQNEAQ (reference sequence). This CDR3 has 14 residues. Trimming pared 1 base from V and 6 bases from J, leaving 13 bases between.